Sequencing of this TCR beta chain was carried out in a study of cytomegalovirus exposure and HLA in healthy donors (dated by TCRdb to the late 2010s). About the study as a whole: In an earlier analysis of roughly 590 of the donors, 250 to 350 Gb of sequence data and 90 million to 130 million unique TCR beta sequences from about 179 million T cells were reported. Of the 300 to 450 genotyped donors, 75% to 85% were placed in the genetic ancestry cluster associated with self-reported Caucasian donors. Genome-wide SNP genotypes for about 55% of the roughly 670 donors were used in a later genetic analysis, which treated that subset as a discovery cohort. Among 350 to 400 genotyped donors of the cohort, an average of around 240,000 unique TCR beta nucleotide sequences were sequenced per donor, roughly 20% of them non-productive. To predict cytomegalovirus infection status, the study combined high-throughput TCR immunosequencing, statistical association of individual TCRs with disease status, and machine learning. Using immunosequencing, the study profiled T cell repertoires from 666 subjects and related those repertoires to cytomegalovirus serostatus. In an earlier analysis of roughly 600 of the donors, high-throughput TCR beta sequencing was used to judge whether each TCR beta V gene segment behaved as functional or pseudogenic. Roughly 320 gigabases of sequencing data and roughly 81 million unique TCR sequences made up an early release that covered 500 to 650 HLA-typed donors. The study aimed to test whether cataloging public T cell receptors could reveal signatures of past pathogen exposure. Every discovery cohort repertoire had been produced on one sequencing platform. The number of donors typed differed by locus, with about 629-630 for A, B, C, DRB1 and DQB1, roughly 520 for DQA1, over 600 for DPA1, and under 490 for DPB1. Both class I and class II loci were covered by HLA typing, at four-digit resolution. In addition to the first cohort of 666 subjects, a separate validation cohort of approximately 130 different subjects was used. In a later analysis, previously published TCR beta repertoires from 670 or so donors were re-analyzed and high-resolution HLA genotyping was added so that TCR occurrence patterns could be studied. Donor age, sex, ethnicity and CMV serostatus were compiled together with the repertoire data. Rather than drawing on any new phenotypic data, the later analysis identified candidate immune exposures from TCR beta sequences and the way those sequences occurred across donors. Because of strong linkage in the cohort, five DR-DQ haplotypes were treated as single units for association and clustering.

V was cut back by 1 base and J by 7 bases, leaving a gap of 23 bases between them. The germline V gene specifies MGHDK as CDR1 and SYGVNS as CDR2. There are 18 amino acids in the CDR3, from cysteine to phenylalanine inclusive. Kept here is only the CDR3 DNA, which spans 54 bases and is read in frame from base 1. Library preparation was by the immunoSEQ multiplex PCR assay. For the multiplex PCR, a mixture combining 60 forward primers for TCR Vbeta segments and 13 reverse primers for TCR Jbeta segments was used. The CDR3 region of rearranged TCR beta genes was amplified from genomic DNA by a multiplex PCR assay. The amplified TCR beta libraries were sequenced on the Illumina HiSeq System as 87-base-pair reads. Concerning the study's data processing: In a later analysis, roughly 80 million unique TCR beta chains were counted across the 650 to 700 repertoires, and roughly 10 million of these chains were shared by at least two donors. Raw reads were error-corrected and collapsed into unique sequences with a nearest-neighbor algorithm that merged closely related sequences to remove PCR and sequencing errors. CDR3 sequences were aligned to IMGT reference sequences to assign V, D and J gene segments. For a sequence to be retained, a match of at least six nucleotides was required to both a V gene segment and a J gene segment. Rearrangements were classified as productive when the CDR3 lacked stop codons and remained in frame with V and J, and all other rearrangements were classified as non-productive. Following IMGT convention, CDR3 was defined as the stretch from the second conserved V-encoded cysteine up to the conserved J-encoded phenylalanine. The earlier analysis of about 590 of the donors excluded sequences that lacked an unambiguous match to a single V gene segment. An earlier analysis of 587 of the donors called V segments functional above 56.7% productive rearrangements and segregating when the between-donor standard deviation exceeded 5%. To diagnose cytomegalovirus status from the catalog of TCR beta chain sequences, a statistical classification framework was built. V and J gene assignment, in a later analysis, came from comparing TCR nucleotide sequences with IMGT/GENE-DB human TR gene sequences. Using the TCRdist pipeline, a later analysis assigned CDR3 sequences along with most-parsimonious VDJ recombination scenarios. In a later analysis, every TCR beta chain was defined by the combination of its CDR3 amino acid sequence and its V-gene family, and reads without a unique V-gene family were dropped. In a later analysis, fewer than 650 highly shared, low-generation-probability nucleotide sequences were removed to address suspected cross-contamination and a sequencing artifact. In a later analysis, a clonal expansion index was calculated for each public chain from normalized within-repertoire ranks of inferred template counts. A later analysis computed generation probabilities with a VDJ recombination model fitted to out-of-frame rearrangements, and checked the results against IGoR. In a later analysis, TCR-TCR, TCR-HLA and TCR-CMV co-occurrence was scored with hypergeometric tests, and a repertoire-size bias correction was applied to TCR pairs. False discovery rates were estimated in a later analysis by permuting HLA or CMV assignments 20 times. In a later analysis, co-occurring TCRs were grouped using DBSCAN, and TCRdist sequence similarity was added for clustering within HLA-allele-positive subsets. For co-occurrence clustering, repertoires with fewer than 30,000 or more than 120,000 public chains were excluded, along with roughly 5 repertoires with anomalous nucleotide sharing. The table comes from immuneACCESS by way of TCRdb, which keeps in-frame sequences with V and J called. Part of the clones is missing from these tables; in studies checked, under half for an unresolved V gene and the rest for unknown reasons. The D gene and trimming were derived from the DNA, and the V and J assignments and clone size from that table. In all, the sample holds roughly 140,000 clones, and 75% to 80% of those were seen once. The ten biggest clones cover less than 3% of the sample.

Study-level results and caveats: A cluster of highly shared sequence variants was judged likely to represent a technical artifact of the sequencing pipeline. Specific HLA alleles were associated with 15,000 to 20,000 TCR beta sequences at a false discovery rate of 0.05 in a later analysis. When HLA alleles, especially DR and DQ, strongly co-occurred, attributing TCR associations to individual alleles was difficult. About 17 rarely observed V segments, including chromosome 9 orphons, were excluded from the earlier analysis of some 590 of the donors because counts were too low. It was suggested by the authors that the approach could potentially be generalized to other disease states and immunological phenotypes. Because HLA typing was missing for some donors at each locus, association tests included only the typed subset. Presence/absence analyses assumed roughly uniform sequencing depth across donors, an assumption that may not hold. In a later analysis, several top co-occurrence clusters were reported to appear linked to parvovirus B19, influenza, CMV and Epstein-Barr virus. Three of the identified cytomegalovirus-associated TCR beta chains were confirmed in vitro to be specific for cytomegalovirus antigens. Correlated functional status among segregating V segments might reflect linkage disequilibrium, but an unknown experimental factor could not be ruled out. In this cohort, only TCR beta chains were sequenced, and detectable features were limited by the absence of alpha or paired-chain data. The 87-base-pair reads could not distinguish some IMGT-functional V segments, including TRBV6-2 and TRBV6-3, so those segments were excluded. A later genetic analysis associated a missense DCLRE1C variant with V-gene and J-gene trimming of TCR beta chains, and an independent cohort replicated the association. A further reported finding was that TCR beta sequences accurately predicted the HLA-A and HLA-B alleles for most subjects in the first cohort. The study listed 164 TCR beta chains as associated with cytomegalovirus. According to a later analysis, TCR association rates differed among HLA loci, with DRB1 alleles showing the most associated TCRs and HLA-C alleles showing the fewest. In a later genetic analysis, fewer N-insertions in productive TCRs were reported among donors in an Asian-associated ancestry cluster than the approximately 630-donor mean. According to a later analysis, most CMV-associated TCR beta chains appeared to be HLA-restricted, and the HLA associations seemed to be driven largely by CMV exposure. The classifier was reported to diagnose cytomegalovirus status with high specificity and sensitivity in both the original cohort and the validation cohort. Most TCR sequences were seen in very few donors, while some public TCRs were found in many individuals. An earlier analysis of 450 to 750 of the donors showed that most TCR beta V segments appeared in productive rearrangements either about 87% or about 30% of the time, which broadly matched IMGT annotations. Compared with equally common non-associated chains, HLA-associated TCR beta chains in a later analysis were more clonally expanded and had lower generation probabilities. CMV serostatus was the only immune exposure information available for the cohort.

The sample holds a few counts of this clone. Its recognized antigen is unknown. No much larger clone exists at a distance of one base, and base qualities are not known. The cohort consisted of 600 to 700 healthy bone marrow donors. At the time of sampling, every cohort member was nominally healthy, though immune exposures that went unrecorded were likely present. The donor tested CMV seropositive and was one of the 289 seropositive cohort members. Each donor provided a peripheral blood sample, and peripheral blood mononuclear cells were used for TCR beta sequencing. The Qiagen DNeasy Blood Extraction Kit was used to extract genomic DNA from the blood cell samples.

The sequence links TRBV25-1 to TRBJ2-1; the D segment could be TRBD2, given 6 matching bases. This receptor was identified in a woman between 18 and 29 years old in good health and CMV-seropositive. The sample comprised PBMCs. In nucleotides, the sequence is TGTGCCAGCAGTGAATCTTTCCGGCAGGGAGGTTTGCGTAATGAGCAGTTCTTC. Translated, it gives CASSESFRQGGLRNEQFF.